Detailed here is one T cell receptor beta chain. Its matching antigen is unknown. The data were obtained in a study of CD4 T cells in relation to SARS-CoV-2 and coronaviruses. Sequenced by immunoSEQ multiplex PCR; TCRdb stores in-frame clones only, minus some. The sample records around 16,000 clones, approximately 73% being singletons. The unexposed donors gave CD4+ T cells in about 2011-2018, prior to COVID-19. CD4+ T cells were isolated from the cells after about nine days of culture. The V and J ends lost 4 bases and 9 bases, in that order; junction bases with no gene match: 20. The CDR3 contains 19 residues. The V gene's germline CDR1 is LNHDA and CDR2 SQIVND (reference sequence).

Specimen: CD4+ T cells from PBMCs, cultured in vitro. This chain connects TRBV19 to TRBJ1-6; 8 bases agree with TRBD1. This sequence was found in a human donor in good health. The CDR3 spells CASSTSLSGRQGSSSPLHF. Here the CDR3 DNA reads TGTGCCAGTAGTACCTCATTATCGGGCCGACAGGGGAGTAGTTCACCCCTCCACTTT.